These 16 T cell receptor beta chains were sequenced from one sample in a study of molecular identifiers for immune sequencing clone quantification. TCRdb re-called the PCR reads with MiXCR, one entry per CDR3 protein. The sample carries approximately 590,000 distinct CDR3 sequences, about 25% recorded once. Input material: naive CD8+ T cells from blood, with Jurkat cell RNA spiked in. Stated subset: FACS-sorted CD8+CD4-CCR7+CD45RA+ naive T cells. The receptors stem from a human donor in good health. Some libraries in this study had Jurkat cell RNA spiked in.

The CDR3 DNA follows: TGCGCCAGCAGCCATTTTGACAATGAGCAGTTCTTC. Translated: CASSHFDNEQFF. The rearrangement links TRBV4-1 to TRBJ2-1; D gene unclear. CDR3 length equals 12 residues. Between the trimmed V and J ends, which lost 3 bases and 5 bases, there was a span of 5 bases. CDR1 is MGHRA, CDR2 YSYEKL, per germline.

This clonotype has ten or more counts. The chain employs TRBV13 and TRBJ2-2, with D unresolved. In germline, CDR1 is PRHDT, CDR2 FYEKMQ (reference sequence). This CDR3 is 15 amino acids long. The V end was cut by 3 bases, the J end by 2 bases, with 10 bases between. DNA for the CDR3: TGTGCCAGCAGCTTGGAGCAGGATAACACCGGGGAGCTGTTTTTT. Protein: CASSLEQDNTGELFF.

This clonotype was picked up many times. This CDR3 reads CASSVYRVNPDTQYF. CDR3 DNA: TGTGCCAGCAGTGTGTACAGGGTCAATCCAGATACGCAGTATTTT. V is TRBV6-2 or TRBV6-3 and J is TRBJ2-3; TRBD1 might be the D (6 bases). This CDR3 comprises 15 residues. Trimming stripped 5 bases from V and 4 bases from J, with 16 bases between. The germline CDR1 and CDR2 sequences are MNHEY and SVGEGT.

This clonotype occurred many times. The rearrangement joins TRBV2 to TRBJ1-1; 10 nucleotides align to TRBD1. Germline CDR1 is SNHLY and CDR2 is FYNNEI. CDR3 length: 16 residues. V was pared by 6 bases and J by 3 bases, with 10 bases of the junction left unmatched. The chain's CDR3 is CASRGDRGRLDTEAFF. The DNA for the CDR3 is TGTGCCAGCAGAGGCGACAGGGGGCGATTGGACACTGAAGCTTTCTTT.

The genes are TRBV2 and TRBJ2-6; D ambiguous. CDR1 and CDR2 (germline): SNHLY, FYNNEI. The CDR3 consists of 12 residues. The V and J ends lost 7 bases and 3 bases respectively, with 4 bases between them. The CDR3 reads CASIGGANVLTF. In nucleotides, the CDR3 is TGTGCCAGCATTGGTGGGGCCAACGTCCTGACTTTC.

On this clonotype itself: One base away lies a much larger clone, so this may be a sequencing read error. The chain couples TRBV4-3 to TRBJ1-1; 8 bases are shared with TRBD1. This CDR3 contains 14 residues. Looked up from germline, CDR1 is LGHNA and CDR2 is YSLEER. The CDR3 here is CASRQDRGHTEAFF. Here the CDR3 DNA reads TGCGCCAGCCGCCAAGACAGGGGTCACACTGAAGCTTTCTTT.

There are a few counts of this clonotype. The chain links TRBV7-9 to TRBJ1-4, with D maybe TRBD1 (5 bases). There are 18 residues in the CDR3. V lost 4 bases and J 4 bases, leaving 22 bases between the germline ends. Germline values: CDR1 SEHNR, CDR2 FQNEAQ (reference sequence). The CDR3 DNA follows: TGTGCCAGCAGCTATCAGGCTGTGGAGGGACGTCTTAATGAAAAACTGTTTTTT. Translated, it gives CASSYQAVEGRLNEKLFF.

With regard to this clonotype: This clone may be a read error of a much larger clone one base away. CDR3: CASSSEHRGPGNEQLF. The CDR3 DNA is TGTGCCAGCAGCTCGGAACACAGGGGGCCGGGCAATGAGCAGTTATTC. The chain combines TRBV7-8 with TRBJ2-1, with 9 bases fitting TRBD1. The germline CDR1 and CDR2 sequences are SGHVS and FQNEAQ. The CDR3 totals 16 residues.

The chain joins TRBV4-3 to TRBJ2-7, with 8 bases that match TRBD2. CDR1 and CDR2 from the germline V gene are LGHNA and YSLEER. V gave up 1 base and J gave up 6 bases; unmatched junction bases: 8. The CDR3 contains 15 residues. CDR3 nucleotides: TGCGCCAGCAGCCAAGGTTTGGGACTAGAGCGCGAGCAGTACTTC. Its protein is CASSQGLGLEREQYF.

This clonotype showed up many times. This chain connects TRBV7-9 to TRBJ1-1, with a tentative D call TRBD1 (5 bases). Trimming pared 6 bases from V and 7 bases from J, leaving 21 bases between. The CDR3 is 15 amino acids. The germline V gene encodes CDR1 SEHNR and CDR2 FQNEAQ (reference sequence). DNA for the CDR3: TGTGCCAGCAGTCCCGGGGACGGAACAAGGGTTGAAGCTTTCTTT. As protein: CASSPGDGTRVEAFF.

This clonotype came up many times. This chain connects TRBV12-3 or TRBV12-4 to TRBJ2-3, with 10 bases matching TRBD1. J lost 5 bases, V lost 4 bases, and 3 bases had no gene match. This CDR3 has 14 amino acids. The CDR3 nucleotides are TGTGCCAGCAGTTCGACAGGGGGCGTAGATACGCAGTATTTT. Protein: CASSSTGGVDTQYF.

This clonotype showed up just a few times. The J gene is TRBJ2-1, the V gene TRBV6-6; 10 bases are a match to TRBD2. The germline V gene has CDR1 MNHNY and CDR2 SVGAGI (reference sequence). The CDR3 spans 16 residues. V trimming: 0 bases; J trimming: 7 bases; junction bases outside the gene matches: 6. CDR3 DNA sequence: TGTGCCAGCAGTTACTCGATAGCGGGAGGTTGGAATGAGCAGTTCTTC. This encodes CASSYSIAGGWNEQFF.

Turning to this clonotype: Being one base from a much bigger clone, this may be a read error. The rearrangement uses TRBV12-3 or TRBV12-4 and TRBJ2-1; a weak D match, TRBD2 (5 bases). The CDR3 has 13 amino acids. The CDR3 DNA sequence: TGTGCCGGCAGTCCTCCCGGGGATCTTGGGCAGTTCTTC. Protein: CAGSPPGDLGQFF.

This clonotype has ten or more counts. CDR3 residues: CASSPGLAGDYNEQFF. CDR3 bases: TGTGCCAGCAGCCCCGGACTAGCGGGAGACTACAATGAGCAGTTCTTC. The chain couples TRBV5-5 to TRBJ2-1; 13 nucleotides align to TRBD2. Losses at the gene ends were 4 bases for V and 3 bases for J; bases not matched to a gene: 4. Per the germline V gene, CDR1 is SGHKS and CDR2 is YYEKEE (reference sequence). The CDR3 extends over 16 amino acids.

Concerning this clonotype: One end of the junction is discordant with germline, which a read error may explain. The chain's CDR3 is CVSSQDWGGYEQYF. CDR3 bases: TGCGTCAGCAGCCAAGATTGGGGAGGCTACGAGCAGTACTTC. The V gene is TRBV4-1, the J gene TRBJ2-7; D perhaps matches TRBD2 (6 bases). CDR3 length equals 14 residues. Germline CDR1 reads MGHRA; CDR2 reads YSYEKL.

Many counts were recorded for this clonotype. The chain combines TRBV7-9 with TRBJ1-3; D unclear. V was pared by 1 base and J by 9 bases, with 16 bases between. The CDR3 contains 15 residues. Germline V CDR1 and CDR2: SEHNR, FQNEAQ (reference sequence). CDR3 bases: TGTGCCAGCAGCTTAGTTGAACAGACCGGAGGCACCATATATTTT. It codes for CASSLVEQTGGTIYF. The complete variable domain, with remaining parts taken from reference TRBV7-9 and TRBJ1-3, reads DTGVSQNPRHKITKRGQNVTFRCDPISEHNRLYWYRQTLGQGPEFLTYFQNEAQLEKSRLLSDRFSAERPKGSFSTLEIQRTEQGDSAMYLCASSLVEQTGGTIYFGEGSWLTVV.